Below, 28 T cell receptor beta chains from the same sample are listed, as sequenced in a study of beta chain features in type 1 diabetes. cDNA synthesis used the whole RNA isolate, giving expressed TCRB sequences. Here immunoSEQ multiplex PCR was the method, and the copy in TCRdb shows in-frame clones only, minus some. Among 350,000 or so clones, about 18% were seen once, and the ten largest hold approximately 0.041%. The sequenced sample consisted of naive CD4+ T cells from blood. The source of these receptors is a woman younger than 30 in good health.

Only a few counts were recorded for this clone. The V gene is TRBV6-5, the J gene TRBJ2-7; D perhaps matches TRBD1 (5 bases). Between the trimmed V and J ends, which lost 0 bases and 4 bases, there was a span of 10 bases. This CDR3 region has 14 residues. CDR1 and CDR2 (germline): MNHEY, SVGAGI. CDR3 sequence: CASSYSPTAYEQYF. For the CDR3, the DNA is TGTGCCAGCAGTTACTCCCCGACAGCTTACGAGCAGTACTTC.

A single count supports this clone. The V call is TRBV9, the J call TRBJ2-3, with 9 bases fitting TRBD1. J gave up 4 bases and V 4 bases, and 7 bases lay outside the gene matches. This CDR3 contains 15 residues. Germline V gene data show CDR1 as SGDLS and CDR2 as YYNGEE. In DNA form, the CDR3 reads TGTGCCAGCAGCCCCGGGACAGGGAACGCAGATACGCAGTATTTT. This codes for CASSPGTGNADTQYF.

CDR3 sequence reads: CATSRGHLSSGNTIYF. For the CDR3, the DNA is TGTGCCACCAGCAGAGGACACCTGAGCTCTGGAAACACCATATATTTT. The chain joins TRBV15 to TRBJ1-3, with unresolved D. V lost 1 base, J lost 0 bases, and 10 bases lay in between. CDR3 length: 16 amino acids. Germline lookup yields CDR1 LNHNV and CDR2 YYDKDF (reference sequence).

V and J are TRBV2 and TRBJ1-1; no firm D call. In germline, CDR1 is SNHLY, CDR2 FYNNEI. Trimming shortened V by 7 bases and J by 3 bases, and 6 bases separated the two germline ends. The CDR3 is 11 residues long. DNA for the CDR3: TGTGCCAGCAACCGGGACACTGAAGCTTTCTTT. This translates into CASNRDTEAFF.

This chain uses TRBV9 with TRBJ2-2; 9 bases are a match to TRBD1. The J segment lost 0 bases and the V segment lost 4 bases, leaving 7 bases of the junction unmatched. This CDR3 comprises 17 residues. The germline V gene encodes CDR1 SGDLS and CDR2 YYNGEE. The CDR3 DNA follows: TGTGCCAGCAGCCCCCTGACAGGGGGTGCGAACACCGGGGAGCTGTTTTTT. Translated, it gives CASSPLTGGANTGELFF. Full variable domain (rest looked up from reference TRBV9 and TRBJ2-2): DSGVTQTPKHLITATGQRVTLRCSPRSGDLSVYWYQQSLDQGLQFLIQYYNGEERAKGNILERFSAQQFPDLHSELNLSSLELGDSALYFCASSPLTGGANTGELFFGEGSRLTVL.

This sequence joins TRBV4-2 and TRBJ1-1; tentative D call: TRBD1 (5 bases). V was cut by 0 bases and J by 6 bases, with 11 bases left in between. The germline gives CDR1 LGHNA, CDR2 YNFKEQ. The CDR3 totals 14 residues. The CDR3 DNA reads TGTGCCAGCAGCCAAGAGGCGCGGGGCGCTGAAGCTTTCTTT. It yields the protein CASSQEARGAEAFF.

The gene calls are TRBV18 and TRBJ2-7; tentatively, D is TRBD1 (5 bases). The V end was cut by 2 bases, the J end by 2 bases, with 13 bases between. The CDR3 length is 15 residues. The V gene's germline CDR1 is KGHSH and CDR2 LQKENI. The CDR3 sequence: CASSPRAGSTYEQYF. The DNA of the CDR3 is TGTGCCAGCTCACCAAGGGCAGGGTCCACCTACGAGCAGTACTTC. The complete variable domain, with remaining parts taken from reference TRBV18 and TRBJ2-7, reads NAGVMQNPRHLVRRRGQEARLRCSPMKGHSHVYWYRQLPEEGLKFMVYLQKENIIDESGMPKERFSAEFPKEGPSILRIQQVVRGDSAAYFCASSPRAGSTYEQYFGPGTRLTVT.

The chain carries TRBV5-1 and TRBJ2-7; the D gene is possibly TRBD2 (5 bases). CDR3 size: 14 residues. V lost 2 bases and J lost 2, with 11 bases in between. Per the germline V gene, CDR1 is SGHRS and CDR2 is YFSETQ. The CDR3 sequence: CASSFTSGAYEQYF. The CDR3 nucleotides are TGCGCCAGCAGCTTTACTAGTGGCGCCTACGAGCAGTACTTC. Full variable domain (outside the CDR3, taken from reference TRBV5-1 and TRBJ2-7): KAGVTQTPRYLIKTRGQQVTLSCSPISGHRSVSWYQQTPGQGLQFLFEYFSETQRNKGNFPGRFSGRQFSNSRSEMNVSTLELGDSALYLCASSFTSGAYEQYFGPGTRLTVT.

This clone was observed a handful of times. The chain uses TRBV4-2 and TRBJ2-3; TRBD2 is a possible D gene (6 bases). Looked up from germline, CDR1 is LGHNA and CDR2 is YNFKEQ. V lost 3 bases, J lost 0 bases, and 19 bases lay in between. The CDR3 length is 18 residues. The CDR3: CASSHGIPGTLSTDTQYF. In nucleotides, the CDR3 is TGTGCCAGCAGCCACGGGATTCCCGGGACTCTAAGCACAGATACGCAGTATTTT.

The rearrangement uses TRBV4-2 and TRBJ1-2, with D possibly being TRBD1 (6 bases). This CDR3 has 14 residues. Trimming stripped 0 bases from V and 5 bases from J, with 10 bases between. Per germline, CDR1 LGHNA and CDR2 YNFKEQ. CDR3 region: CASSQDAQGYGYTF. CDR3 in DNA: TGTGCCAGCAGCCAAGATGCCCAGGGGTATGGCTACACCTTC.

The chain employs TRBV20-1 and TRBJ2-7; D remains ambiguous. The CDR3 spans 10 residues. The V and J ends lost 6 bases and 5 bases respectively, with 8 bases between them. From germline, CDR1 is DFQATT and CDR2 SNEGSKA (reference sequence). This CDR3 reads CSAFENEQYF. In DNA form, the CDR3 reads TGCAGTGCATTCGAGAACGAGCAGTACTTC.

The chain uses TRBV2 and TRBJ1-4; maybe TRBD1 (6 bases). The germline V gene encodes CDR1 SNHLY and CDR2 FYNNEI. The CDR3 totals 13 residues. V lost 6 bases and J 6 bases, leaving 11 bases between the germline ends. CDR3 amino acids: CASRQGLDEKLFF. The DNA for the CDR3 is TGTGCCAGCAGGCAGGGGCTTGATGAAAAACTGTTTTTT.

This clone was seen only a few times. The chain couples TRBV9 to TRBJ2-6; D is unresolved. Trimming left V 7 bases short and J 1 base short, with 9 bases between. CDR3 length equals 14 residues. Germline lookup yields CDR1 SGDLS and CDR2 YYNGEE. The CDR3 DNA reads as TGTGCCAGCGCAGTCTCTTCTGGGGCCAACGTCCTGACTTTC. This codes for CASAVSSGANVLTF. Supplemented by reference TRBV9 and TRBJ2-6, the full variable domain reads DSGVTQTPKHLITATGQRVTLRCSPRSGDLSVYWYQQSLDQGLQFLIQYYNGEERAKGNILERFSAQQFPDLHSELNLSSLELGDSALYFCASAVSSGANVLTFGAGSRLTVL.

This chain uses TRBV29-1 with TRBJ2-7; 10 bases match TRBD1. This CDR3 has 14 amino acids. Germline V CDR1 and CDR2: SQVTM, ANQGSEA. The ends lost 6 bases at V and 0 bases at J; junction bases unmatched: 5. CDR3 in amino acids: CSVQTGGGSYEQYF. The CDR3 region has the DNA TGCAGCGTGCAGACAGGGGGCGGCTCCTACGAGCAGTACTTC.

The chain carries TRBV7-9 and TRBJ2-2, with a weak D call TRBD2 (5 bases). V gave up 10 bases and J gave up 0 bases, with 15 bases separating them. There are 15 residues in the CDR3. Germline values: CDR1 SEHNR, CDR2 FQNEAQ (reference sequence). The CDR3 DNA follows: TGTGCCATAGTGAAAGCGGCTACGAACACCGGGGAGCTGTTTTTT. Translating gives CAIVKAATNTGELFF.

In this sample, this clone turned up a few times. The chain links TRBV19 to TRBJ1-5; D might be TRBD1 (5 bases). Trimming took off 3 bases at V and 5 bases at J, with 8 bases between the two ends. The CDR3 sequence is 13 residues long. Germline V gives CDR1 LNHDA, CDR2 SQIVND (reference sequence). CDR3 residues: CASSMTDDQPQHF. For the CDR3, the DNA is TGTGCCAGTAGTATGACAGATGATCAGCCCCAGCATTTT.

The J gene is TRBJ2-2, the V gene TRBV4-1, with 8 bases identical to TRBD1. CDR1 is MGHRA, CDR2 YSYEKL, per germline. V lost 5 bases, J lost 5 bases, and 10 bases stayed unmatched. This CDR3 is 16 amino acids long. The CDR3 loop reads CASSSPRGRWTGELFF. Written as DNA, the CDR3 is TGCGCCAGCAGCTCCCCCAGGGGGCGATGGACCGGGGAGCTGTTTTTT.

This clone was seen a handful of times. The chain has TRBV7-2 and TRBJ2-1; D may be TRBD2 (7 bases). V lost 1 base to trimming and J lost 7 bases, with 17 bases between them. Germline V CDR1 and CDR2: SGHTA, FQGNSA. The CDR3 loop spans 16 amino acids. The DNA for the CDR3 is TGTGCCAGCAGCTTAGATAGTCCGGGGGGACATAATGAGCAGTTCTTC. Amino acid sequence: CASSLDSPGGHNEQFF.

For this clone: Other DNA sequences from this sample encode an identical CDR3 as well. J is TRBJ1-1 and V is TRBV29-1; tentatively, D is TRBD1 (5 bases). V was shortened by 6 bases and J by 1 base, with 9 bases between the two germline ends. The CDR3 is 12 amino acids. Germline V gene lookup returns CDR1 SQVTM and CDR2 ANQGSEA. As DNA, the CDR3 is TGCAGCGTCCTCCAGGGGAACACTGAAGCTTTCTTT. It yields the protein CSVLQGNTEAFF.

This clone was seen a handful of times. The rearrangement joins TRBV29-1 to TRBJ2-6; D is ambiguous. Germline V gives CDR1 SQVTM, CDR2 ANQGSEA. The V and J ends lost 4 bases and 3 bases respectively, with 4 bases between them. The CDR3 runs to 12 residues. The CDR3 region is CSVGSGANVLTF. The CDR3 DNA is TGCAGCGTTGGGAGTGGGGCCAACGTCCTGACTTTC.

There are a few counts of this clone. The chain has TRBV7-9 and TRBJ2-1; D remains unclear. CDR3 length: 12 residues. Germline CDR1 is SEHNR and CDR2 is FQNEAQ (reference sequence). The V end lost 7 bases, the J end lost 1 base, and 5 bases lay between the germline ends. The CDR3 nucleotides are TGTGCCAGCACTACTTCCTACAATGAGCAGTTCTTC. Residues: CASTTSYNEQFF.

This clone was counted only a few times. The DNA for the CDR3 is TGTGCCAGCAGGATGGGACAAGAGAACACTGAAGCTTTCTTT. It is translated as CASRMGQENTEAFF. The chain recombines TRBV11-2 with TRBJ1-1; TRBD1 might be the D (6 bases). CDR1 is SGHAT, CDR2 FQNNGV, per germline. The germline V and J ends were trimmed by 6 bases and 1 base, with 12 bases remaining between them. This CDR3 is 14 amino acids long.

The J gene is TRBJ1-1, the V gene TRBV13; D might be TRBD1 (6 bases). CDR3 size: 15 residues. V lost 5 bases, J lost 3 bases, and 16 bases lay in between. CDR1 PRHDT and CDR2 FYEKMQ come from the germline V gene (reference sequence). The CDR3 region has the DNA TGTGCCAGCAGCACAACCAGGGGTGGGGACACTGAAGCTTTCTTT. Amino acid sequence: CASSTTRGGDTEAFF.

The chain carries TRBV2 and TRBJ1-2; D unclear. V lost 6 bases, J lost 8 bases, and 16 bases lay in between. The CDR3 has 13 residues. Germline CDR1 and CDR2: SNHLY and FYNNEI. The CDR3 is CASSTAAVYGYTF. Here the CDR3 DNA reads TGTGCCAGCAGCACCGCGGCGGTATACGGCTACACCTTC.

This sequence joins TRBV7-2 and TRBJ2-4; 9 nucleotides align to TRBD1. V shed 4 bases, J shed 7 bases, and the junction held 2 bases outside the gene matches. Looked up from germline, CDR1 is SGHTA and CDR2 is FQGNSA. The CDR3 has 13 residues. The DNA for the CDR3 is TGTGCCAGCAGCTCCGGGACAGGGAACATTCAGTACTTC. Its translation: CASSSGTGNIQYF. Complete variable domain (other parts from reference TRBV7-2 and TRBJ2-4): GAGVSQSPSNKVTEKGKDVELRCDPISGHTALYWYRQSLGQGLEFLIYFQGNSAPDKSGLPSDRFSAERTGGSVSTLTIQRTQQEDSAVYLCASSSGTGNIQYFGAGTRLSVL.

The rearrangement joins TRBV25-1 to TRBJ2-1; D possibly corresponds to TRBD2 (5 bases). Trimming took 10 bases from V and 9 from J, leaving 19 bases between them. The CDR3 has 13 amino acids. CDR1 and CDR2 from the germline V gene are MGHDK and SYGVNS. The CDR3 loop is CATTPQLDTEQFF. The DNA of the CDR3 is TGTGCCACCACCCCCCAACTAGACACTGAGCAGTTCTTC.

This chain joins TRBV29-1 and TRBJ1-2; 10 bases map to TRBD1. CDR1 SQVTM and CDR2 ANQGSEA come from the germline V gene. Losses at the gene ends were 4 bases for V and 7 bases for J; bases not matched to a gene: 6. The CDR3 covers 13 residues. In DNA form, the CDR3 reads TGCAGCGTTGCGGGGACAGGGGAGCTTGGCTACACCTTC. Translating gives CSVAGTGELGYTF.

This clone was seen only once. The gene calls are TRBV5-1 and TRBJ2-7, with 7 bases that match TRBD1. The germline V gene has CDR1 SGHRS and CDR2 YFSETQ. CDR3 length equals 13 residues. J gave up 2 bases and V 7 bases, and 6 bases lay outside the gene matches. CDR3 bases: TGCGCCAGCGGCCTGACAGGGACCTACGAGCAGTACTTC. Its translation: CASGLTGTYEQYF.